What follows is one TCR beta chain and its context. In the study's own analysis: Researchers report that nucleated cell counts were estimated from reference gene primer amplification. Using immunoSEQ multiplex PCR, the repertoire was profiled, and TCRdb retains in-frame clones only, with some absent. The DNA was the basis for D and trimming; V, J and clone size are from that table. The profile shows under 300,000 clones, approximately 90% of them singletons. This entry comes from a study of blood T cell repertoires in COVID-19. Study-level background: Samples came from the United States, Italy and Spain, spanning acute and convalescent COVID-19. The analysed material was cDNA or gDNA that came from T cells, B-cell-depleted T cells, or PBMCs.

Sequenced sample: PBMCs or T cells enriched from blood (not recorded which). The clonotype was recovered from a woman aged 60-75 years in a cohort exposed to, infected with or recovered from COVID-19 (not recorded which).

CDR3 amino acids: CATSDPRTSSYEQYF. DNA for the CDR3: TGTGCCACCAGTGATCCCCGGACTAGCTCCTACGAGCAGTACTTC. The chain recombines TRBV24-1 with TRBJ2-7; the match to TRBD2 covers 7 bases. V shed 3 bases, J shed 0 bases, and the junction held 4 bases outside the gene matches. CDR3 size: 15 residues. CDR1 is KGHDR and CDR2 is SFDVKD in the germline V gene.